These 16 T cell receptor beta chains were all obtained from the same sample, sequenced in a study of T-cell reconstitution after alpha-beta-depleted transplantation in children. Unique molecular identifiers tagged the TCRbeta library. TCRdb reanalysed the PCR reads using MiXCR and keeps one entry per CDR3 protein. The sample carries approximately 47,000 distinct CDR3 sequences, approximately 52% recorded once. Sequences were derived from peripheral blood, sampled before TCRalphabeta/CD19-depleted stem cell transplant. Receptors originate from a boy under three years old with SCID, due to receive a stem cell transplant.

This chain uses TRBV7-9 with TRBJ2-5; TRBD2 aligns across 12 bases. Germline lookup yields CDR1 SEHNR and CDR2 FQNEAQ (reference sequence). Trimming removed 1 base from V and 2 bases from J; junction bases left unmatched: 5. The CDR3 is made up of 17 amino acids. The chain's CDR3 is CASSLGLAGVSQETQYF. Here the CDR3 DNA reads TGTGCCAGCAGCTTAGGACTAGCGGGAGTATCACAAGAGACCCAGTACTTC.

V gene TRBV4-1 combines with J gene TRBJ2-1; TRBD2 aligns across 8 bases. CDR3 length equals 17 residues. After removal of 1 base from V and 6 bases from J, the junction contained 11 bases not matched to a gene. Per the germline V gene, CDR1 is MGHRA and CDR2 is YSYEKL. The CDR3 region has the DNA TGCGCCAGCAGCCAAGGGGGGAACGGGGGGGCTTCCAATGAGCAGTTCTTC. It is translated as CASSQGGNGGASNEQFF.

The CDR3 region has the DNA TGCAGTGGGGGACAGACCTATGAAAAACTGTTTTTT. Translating it yields CSGGQTYEKLFF. The rearrangement uses TRBV20-1 and TRBJ1-4; TRBD1 agrees at 7 bases. V lost 7 bases to trimming and J lost 6 bases; unmatched junction nucleotides: 5. CDR3 length: 12 residues. Germline CDR1 reads DFQATT; CDR2 reads SNEGSKA (reference sequence).

This chain connects TRBV6-1 to TRBJ1-1; D may be TRBD1 (6 bases). The V gene's germline CDR1 is MNHNS and CDR2 SASEGT. Trimming removed 2 bases from V and 6 bases from J, with 13 bases in between. The CDR3 has 14 amino acids. In DNA, the CDR3 is TGTGCCAGCAGTGAAAGGTCAGGGGACGCTGAAGCTTTCTTT. This codes for CASSERSGDAEAFF.

The V and J genes are TRBV29-1 and TRBJ2-5; D unclear. Germline CDR1 SQVTM, CDR2 ANQGSEA. V was trimmed by 4 bases and J by 4 bases, leaving 7 bases between them. CDR3 length: 11 residues. This chain's CDR3 is CSVVRAETQYF. The CDR3 nucleotides are TGCAGCGTTGTTAGGGCAGAGACCCAGTACTTC.

The genes are TRBV6-1 and TRBJ2-1; 8 bases fit TRBD1. Germline trimming cut 7 bases from V and 5 bases from J; bases unmatched to any gene: 7. This CDR3 is 14 amino acids long. Germline lookup yields CDR1 MNHNS and CDR2 SASEGT. CDR3 bases: TGTGCCAGCAACTCGGGACAGGTAAACAATGAGCAGTTCTTC. It specifies CASNSGQVNNEQFF.

The chain carries TRBV7-2 and TRBJ2-3; D is ambiguous. The germline V and J ends were trimmed by 5 bases and 6 bases, with 6 bases remaining between them. Per germline, CDR1 SGHTA and CDR2 FQGNSA. This CDR3 region has 11 residues. For the CDR3, the DNA is TGTGCCAGCAGCCCCCCCGATACGCAGTATTTT. It specifies CASSPPDTQYF.

The gene calls are TRBV2 and TRBJ1-2; D unclear. There are 14 residues in the CDR3. V was pared by 8 bases and J by 3 bases, with 16 bases between. Germline lookup yields CDR1 SNHLY and CDR2 FYNNEI. For the CDR3, the DNA is TGTGCCAGCCGTTTGGAGGGCGGTCACTATGGCTACACCTTC. This encodes CASRLEGGHYGYTF.

There are many counts of this clonotype. The chain combines TRBV20-1 with TRBJ2-1; 9 nucleotides align to TRBD2. The CDR3 consists of 16 residues. V lost 3 bases to trimming and J lost 8 bases; unmatched junction nucleotides: 14. Germline values: CDR1 DFQATT, CDR2 SNEGSKA (reference sequence). The CDR3 sequence: CSARRAPGLAFHEQFF. In nucleotides, the CDR3 is TGCAGTGCTAGGAGGGCTCCGGGACTAGCCTTCCATGAGCAGTTCTTC.

This rearrangement joins TRBV3-1 to TRBJ1-1; no definite D call. Per germline, CDR1 LGHDT and CDR2 YNNKEL (reference sequence). The length of the CDR3 is 12 residues. V was pared by 8 bases and J by 7 bases, with 14 bases between. The DNA for the CDR3 is TGTGCCAGCTCCCTCATGACTAGTGAAGCTTTCTTT. Its protein product is CASSLMTSEAFF.

This clonotype appeared many times. The V and J genes are TRBV12-3 or TRBV12-4 and TRBJ1-5; no definite D call. Trimming took 5 bases from V and 4 from J, leaving 6 bases between them. This CDR3 comprises 12 residues. CDR3 in DNA: TGTGCCAGCAGTCCGTTTAATCAGCCCCAGCATTTT. This gives the protein CASSPFNQPQHF.

This clonotype was recorded a few times. The J gene is TRBJ1-2, the V gene TRBV10-3; perhaps TRBD1 as D (5 bases). Germline V CDR1 and CDR2: ENHRY, SYGVKD. Trimming left V 2 bases short and J 2 bases short, with 9 bases between. This CDR3 comprises 14 residues. The CDR3 coding sequence is TGTGCCATCAGTGAGAGGGGAGGAAACTATGGCTACACCTTC. This encodes CAISERGGNYGYTF.

The V and J genes are TRBV7-2 and TRBJ1-1; a weak D match, TRBD1 (5 bases). CDR1 is SGHTA, CDR2 FQGNSA, per germline. V was shortened by 2 bases and J by 0 bases, with 10 bases between the two germline ends. The CDR3 has 15 residues. CDR3 residues: CASSLRAGMNTEAFF. CDR3 coding DNA: TGTGCCAGCAGCTTACGGGCAGGGATGAACACTGAAGCTTTCTTT.

This clonotype was seen a handful of times. The chain carries TRBV5-4 and TRBJ2-5; 8 nucleotides align to TRBD2. Trimming at V came to 4 bases and at J to 2 bases, leaving 4 bases not matched to a gene. This CDR3 is 14 amino acids long. CDR1 is SGHNT, CDR2 YYREEE, per germline (reference sequence). CDR3 DNA sequence: TGTGCCAGCAGCCAGTTAGCGGGGCAAGAGACCCAGTACTTC. This codes for CASSQLAGQETQYF.

The chain recombines TRBV4-3 with TRBJ2-7; D unresolved. The CDR3 has 14 residues. Germline V gene data show CDR1 as LGHNA and CDR2 as YSLEER. V gave up 0 bases and J gave up 3 bases, with 9 bases separating them. Here the CDR3 DNA reads TGCGCCAGCAGCCAAGATTCGGGTAGCTACGAGCAGTACTTC. Translation gives CASSQDSGSYEQYF.

The chain combines TRBV20-1 with TRBJ1-6; D perhaps matches TRBD1 (5 bases). Looked up from germline, CDR1 is DFQATT and CDR2 is SNEGSKA (reference sequence). The CDR3 loop spans 16 amino acids. Trimming cost V 0 bases and J 1 base, with 10 bases left between them. The CDR3 reads CSARDPQGSYNSPLHF. The CDR3 DNA is TGCAGTGCTAGAGATCCGCAGGGTTCCTATAATTCACCCCTCCACTTT.